Shown below are 9 T cell receptor beta chains from a single sample sequenced in a study of human T cells and chemical hapten exposure. Time point indicated: patch test 1, 2 weeks after DPC sensitization. Treatment meaning: therapeutic diphenylcyclopropenone sensitization with weekly scalp DPC. TCRdb re-called the RACE reads with MiXCR, one entry per CDR3 protein. This sample has 84,000 or so distinct CDR3 sequences, with about 10% found just once. The sample in question was whole blood, obtained in connection with sensitization to the hapten diphenylcyclopropenone (DPC). Receptor source: a man between 35 and 55 years old with alopecia areata. Some clones in this sample may be carry-over from other donors' samples.

This clonotype was detected ten times or more. The chain has TRBV11-2 and TRBJ1-2; weak D call: TRBD1 (5 bases). This CDR3 region has 15 residues. Between the trimmed V and J ends, which lost 3 bases and 3 bases, there was a span of 14 bases. Germline CDR1 reads SGHAT; CDR2 reads FQNNGV. The CDR3 loop reads CASSFPTAKDYGYTF. The CDR3 region has the DNA TGTGCCAGCAGCTTCCCGACAGCGAAGGACTATGGCTACACCTTC.

This clonotype was detected only a few times. The V and J genes are TRBV4-3 and TRBJ2-3; 7 nucleotides match TRBD1. This CDR3 is 15 amino acids long. The germline V gene encodes CDR1 LGHNA and CDR2 YSLEER. With V trimmed by 4 bases and J by 4 bases, 8 bases remained unmatched. The CDR3 sequence is CASSPTDRMSDTQYF. The CDR3 DNA follows: TGCGCCAGCAGCCCAACGGACAGGATGTCAGATACGCAGTATTTT.

The rearrangement uses TRBV6-2 or TRBV6-3 and TRBJ2-6, with D possibly TRBD1 on 6 matching bases. Germline V gene data show CDR1 as MNHEY and CDR2 as SVGEGT. The length of the CDR3 is 15 residues. V was trimmed by 2 bases and J by 8 bases, leaving 13 bases between them. In DNA form, the CDR3 reads TGTGCCAGCAGTTACGGGGGCGGGTTCCCCAACGTCCTGACTTTC. Amino acids: CASSYGGGFPNVLTF.

This clonotype was seen a handful of times. This chain connects TRBV5-1 to TRBJ2-7, with D possibly matching TRBD2 (5 bases). This CDR3 spans 13 amino acids. The germline CDR1 and CDR2 sequences are SGHRS and YFSETQ. The V end was cut by 0 bases, the J end by 7 bases, with 11 bases between. In DNA, the CDR3 is TGCGCCAGCAGCTTGGAGGGAGCTGGAGAGCAGTACTTC. Its translation is CASSLEGAGEQYF.

The V call is TRBV9, the J call TRBJ2-7, with TRBD1 matching over 11 bases. Looked up from germline, CDR1 is SGDLS and CDR2 is YYNGEE. The ends lost 7 bases at V and 1 base at J; junction bases unmatched: 7. This CDR3 has 15 amino acids. This chain's CDR3 is CASAKGTGGSYEQYF. CDR3 nucleotide sequence: TGTGCCAGCGCGAAGGGGACAGGGGGTTCCTACGAGCAGTACTTC.

V gene TRBV29-1 combines with J gene TRBJ1-1; D possibly corresponds to TRBD1 (6 bases). With 7 bases removed from V and 0 bases from J, the gap between germline ends came to 15 bases. Looked up from germline, CDR1 is SQVTM and CDR2 is ANQGSEA. This CDR3 spans 14 amino acids. The CDR3 region has the DNA TGCAGCGCTGGCAGGGACATGTTGAACACTGAAGCTTTCTTT. As protein: CSAGRDMLNTEAFF.

This clonotype was seen repeatedly, ten times or more. The genes are TRBV12-3 or TRBV12-4 and TRBJ1-6, with D unclear. V gave up 1 base and J gave up 9 bases, with 7 bases separating them. The CDR3 is 13 amino acids. The CDR3 loop reads CASSLGGTSPLHF. Here the CDR3 DNA reads TGTGCCAGCAGTTTAGGGGGAACTTCACCCCTCCACTTT.

This sequence joins TRBV20-1 and TRBJ2-7; D is unresolved. The length of the CDR3 is 13 residues. Trimming cost V 1 base and J 2 bases, with 9 bases left between them. Germline lookup yields CDR1 DFQATT and CDR2 SNEGSKA (reference sequence). The CDR3 sequence is CSARGPWAYEQYV. The CDR3, as DNA: TGCAGTGCTAGAGGGCCCTGGGCCTACGAGCAGTACGTC.

A note on this clonotype: This sequence may be a read error, since a much larger clone differs from it by one base. The chain carries TRBV11-2 and TRBJ1-1; no definite D call. Looked up from germline, CDR1 is SGHAT and CDR2 is FQNNGV. V dropped 4 bases and J dropped 2 bases, with 14 bases sitting between them. This CDR3 spans 15 amino acids. The CDR3 bases are TGTGCCAGCAGCTCGATCAACGGTATAAACACTGAAGCTTTCTTT. Translation: CASSSINGINTEAFF. The variable domain in full, completed from reference TRBV11-2 and TRBJ1-1, reads EAGVAQSPRYKIIEKRQSVAFWCNPISGHATLYWYQQILGQGPKLLIQFQNNGVVDDSQLPKDRFSAERLKGVDSTLKIQPAKLEDSAVYLCASSSINGINTEAFFGQGTRLTVV.